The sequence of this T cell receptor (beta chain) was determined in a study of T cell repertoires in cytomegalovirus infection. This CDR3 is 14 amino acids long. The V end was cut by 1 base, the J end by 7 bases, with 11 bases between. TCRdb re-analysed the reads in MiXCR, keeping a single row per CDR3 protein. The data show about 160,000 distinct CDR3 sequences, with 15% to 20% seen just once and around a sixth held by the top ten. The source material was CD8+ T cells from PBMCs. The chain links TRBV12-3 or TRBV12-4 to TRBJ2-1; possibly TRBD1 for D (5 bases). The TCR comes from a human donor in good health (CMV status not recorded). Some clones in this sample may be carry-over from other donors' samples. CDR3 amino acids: CASSLDTGTNEQFF. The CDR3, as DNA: TGTGCCAGCAGTTTAGATACAGGAACAAATGAGCAGTTCTTC.